Listed below are T cell receptor beta chains from one sample, sequenced in a study of cytomegalovirus exposure and HLA in healthy donors. Using immunoSEQ multiplex PCR, the repertoire was profiled, and TCRdb retains in-frame clones only, with some absent. The sample carries just over 150,000 clones, around 84% recorded once. The sequenced sample was PBMCs. All receptors come from a man in his fifties in good health and CMV-seropositive. CDR3s leave out the opening cysteine and the closing phenylalanine or tryptophan.

j_gene,v_gene,CDR3aa
TRBJ2-1,TRBV5-4,ASSLASGGGEQF
TRBJ1-1,TRBV5-8,ASSFTGLNTEAF
TRBJ1-1,TRBV2,ASSTSAGLNTEAF
TRBJ1-1,TRBV2,ASSLRVTDTEAF
-,TRBV4-1,ASSHQTGRFREQY
TRBJ2-2,TRBV5-1,ASSSGLPGGGELF
TRBJ1-3,TRBV6-6,ASSPDGSSGNTIY
TRBJ2-3,TRBV30,AWSGHRGTDTQY
TRBJ2-3,TRBV19,ASSPWQEDTQY
TRBJ2-7,TRBV6-5,ASSPSRGYEQY
TRBJ1-1,TRBV30,ALDRDGRNTEAF
TRBJ1-2,TRBV5-1,ASSLGTIIGYGYT
TRBJ1-5,TRBV19,ASSIGGTGRHQPQH
TRBJ2-2,TRBV10-3,AISESPNNGELF
TRBJ1-2,TRBV28,ASSEQGASKVGYT
TRBJ2-3,TRBV6-5,ASSYSPGGLTDTQY
TRBJ2-3,TRBV4-1,ASSNTAVVSTDTQY
TRBJ2-3,TRBV4-1,ASSQTGPASRDTQY
TRBJ2-1,TRBV11-3,ASSLSLAGYGEQF
TRBJ2-1,TRBV10-2,ASSESTRGLVTHEQF
TRBJ2-3,TRBV10-3,AISIEVGTDTQY
TRBJ2-2,TRBV19,ASWQGEGELF
TRBJ2-6,TRBV4-2,ASSQPTGQVSGANVLT
TRBJ2-3,TRBV13,ASSFTGGVDTQY
TRBJ2-1,TRBV11-2,ASSSVGTGHNEQF
TRBJ2-5,TRBV18,ASSPLQGQETQY
TRBJ2-6,TRBV2,ASRAGQGSGANVLT
TRBJ1-1,TRBV2,ASSLTGGTEAF
TRBJ1-1,TRBV27,ASSQDRYTEAF
TRBJ1-5,TRBV2,ASSEGGRRANQPQH
TRBJ1-1,TRBV7-3,ASSLTGAESMNTEAS
TRBJ2-1,TRBV11-3,ASSLGQGAYNEQF
TRBJ1-5,TRBV28,ASSYDRGSRNQPQH
TRBJ2-1,TRBV11-2,ASSLGTGVEQF
TRBJ2-3,TRBV5-1,ASSLLTSVTDTQY
TRBJ2-2,TRBV9,ASSVRGSIGELF
TRBJ2-3,TRBV7-6,ASSFADTQY
TRBJ2-1,TRBV9,ASSLGLAWDNEQF
TRBJ1-5,TRBV2,ASKDRGKVSNQPQH
TRBJ2-6,TRBV19,ATQGSVTGANVLT
TRBJ2-2,TRBV5-1,ASSLSGTGELF
TRBJ2-5,TRBV5-1,ASSREGMRETQY
TRBJ2-1,TRBV5-1,ASFGGPPGNEQF
TRBJ2-2,TRBV5-6,ASSLGLAAPTGELF
TRBJ2-7,TRBV29-1,SVPGTGIGEQY
TRBJ2-7,TRBV14,ASSQYPSGAYEQY
TRBJ1-4,TRBV7-9,ASTAPGTGIVTNEKLF
TRBJ1-1,TRBV6-7,ASSHLRTGEFMNTEAF
TRBJ1-3,TRBV9,ASSLRPGDNSGNTIY
TRBJ1-3,TRBV4-1,ASSPTEHSGNTIY
TRBJ2-1,TRBV11-2,ASSLGDNEQF
TRBJ2-2,TRBV7-6,ASSFQILRLAGAGELF
TRBJ1-4,TRBV7-9,ASSLGDRGLNEKLF
TRBJ1-5,TRBV27,ASSLSGGEYSNQPQH
TRBJ1-6,TRBV7-2,ASSSAGDNSPLH
TRBJ1-5,TRBV7-9,ASSPGNQPQH
TRBJ1-4,TRBV19,ASSPFRGPKLF
TRBJ2-3,TRBV15,ATKAGRALDTQY
TRBJ2-3,TRBV29-1,SVERTSGHTDTQY
TRBJ1-2,TRBV29-1,SVEDRNRGRGNYGYT